Below, 7 T cell receptor beta chains from the same sample are listed, as sequenced in a study of ipilimumab plus nivolumab after autologous stem cell transplantation. Repertoires were generated with immunoSEQ multiplex PCR, while TCRdb's copy carries only in-frame clones and drops some. The sample holds tens of thousands of clones, roughly 80% seen once. The sample consisted of PBMCs, taken in a trial of ipilimumab plus nivolumab as post-transplant consolidation. All receptors derive from a male donor with diffuse large B-cell lymphoma.

This sequence joins TRBV18 and TRBJ2-7, with D unresolved. Per germline, CDR1 KGHSH and CDR2 LQKENI. The CDR3 contains 14 residues. The V gene lost 5 bases and the J gene lost 6 bases, with 17 bases spanning the gap. CDR3 amino acids: CASSFGPTAGEQYF. CDR3 coding DNA: TGTGCCAGCTCATTTGGGCCCACCGCAGGCGAGCAGTACTTC.

This clone was found a few times. The J gene is TRBJ1-2, the V gene TRBV7-9; 11 bases agree with TRBD1. The germline V gene has CDR1 SEHNR and CDR2 FQNEAQ (reference sequence). This CDR3 has 13 residues. Trimming cost V 2 bases and J 8 bases; bases outside gene matches: 1. The CDR3 sequence is CASSLRTGGGYTF. CDR3 DNA: TGTGCCAGCAGCTTAAGGACAGGGGGCGGCTACACCTTC.

The chain carries TRBV2 and TRBJ2-3; TRBD1 might be the D (5 bases). The germline V and J ends were trimmed by 5 bases and 3 bases, with 15 bases remaining between them. The CDR3 is 15 residues long. Germline assignment: CDR1 SNHLY and CDR2 FYNNEI. Here the CDR3 DNA reads TGTGCCAGCAGTCTTCTCAGGGTAGGGACAGATACGCAGTATTTT. Its translation is CASSLLRVGTDTQYF. Using reference TRBV2 and TRBJ2-3 for the parts outside the CDR3, the full variable domain is EPEVTQTPSHQVTQMGQEVILRCVPISNHLYFYWYRQILGQKVEFLVSFYNNEISEKSEIFDDQFSVERPDGSNFTLKIRSTKLEDSAMYFCASSLLRVGTDTQYFGPGTRLTVL.

This clone was seen a handful of times. The chain joins TRBV7-3 to TRBJ1-1; D perhaps matches TRBD1 (5 bases). There are 14 residues in the CDR3. Germline V gives CDR1 SGHTA, CDR2 FQGTGA. V lost 4 bases and J lost 4, with 13 bases in between. This CDR3 is CASSSQGGSTEAFF. The CDR3 nucleotides are TGTGCCAGCAGCTCCCAGGGTGGGAGCACTGAAGCTTTCTTT.

In the case of this clone: Different DNA sequences within this sample yield the same CDR3. The V call is TRBV6-5, the J call TRBJ1-5, with 7 bases matching TRBD1. From germline, CDR1 is MNHEY and CDR2 SVGAGI. The CDR3 contains 14 residues. The ends lost 2 bases at V and 5 bases at J; junction bases unmatched: 3. The CDR3 region has the DNA TGTGCCAGCAGTTACCGACAGGGATATCAGCCCCAGCATTTT. Residues: CASSYRQGYQPQHF.

The chain uses TRBV28 and TRBJ2-2; 10 bases line up with TRBD1. Germline-derived CDR1 and CDR2 are MDHEN and SYDVKM. V was clipped by 3 bases and J by 5 bases; unmatched bases: 3. The CDR3 totals 15 residues. CDR3 sequence reads: CASSLRDRGTGELFF. The CDR3 DNA is TGTGCCAGCAGTTTGCGGGACAGGGGAACCGGGGAGCTGTTTTTT.

This clone has only a few counts. The rearrangement links TRBV10-1 to TRBJ1-1, with 8 bases identical to TRBD1. This CDR3 has 15 amino acids. V trimming: 3 bases; J trimming: 4 bases; junction bases outside the gene matches: 7. CDR1 is WNHNN, CDR2 SYGVQD, per germline (reference sequence). In DNA, the CDR3 is TGCGCCAGCAGTGATTCCGACAGGGGATCCACTGAAGCTTTCTTT. Protein product: CASSDSDRGSTEAFF.